This is a list of T cell receptor beta chains from one sample in a study of blood T cell repertoires in COVID-19. The protocol was immunoSEQ multiplex PCR, while the TCRdb copy is restricted to in-frame clones and leaves out a portion. Counted here are about 97,000 clones, around four fifths occurring once; the ten biggest clones make up about 9.3%. Sequencing was performed on peripheral blood. The receptors come from a man between 60 and 75 years old with active or convalescent COVID-19. Both conserved end residues are trimmed from each CDR3. A D gene is named only where the DNA matches it firmly.

j_gene: TRBJ2-1
d_gene: -
v_gene: TRBV27
CDR3aa: ASSLPSSYNEQF

j_gene: TRBJ2-3
d_gene: TRBD2
v_gene: TRBV6-5
CDR3aa: ASKGSGRATDTQY

j_gene: TRBJ1-2
d_gene: -
v_gene: TRBV10-3
CDR3aa: AISDPTVNYGYT

j_gene: TRBJ2-7
d_gene: TRBD1
v_gene: TRBV28
CDR3aa: ASSPWTGASYEQY

j_gene: TRBJ1-2
d_gene: TRBD1
v_gene: TRBV27
CDR3aa: ASRSIGQGWGYT

j_gene: TRBJ2-2
d_gene: TRBD1
v_gene: TRBV5-6
CDR3aa: ASTTGGLSTGELF

j_gene: TRBJ1-1
d_gene: TRBD1
v_gene: TRBV29-1
CDR3aa: SVNRGANTEAF

j_gene: TRBJ1-1
d_gene: -
v_gene: TRBV28
CDR3aa: ASSLRLEAF

j_gene: TRBJ2-5
d_gene: TRBD2
v_gene: TRBV5-5
CDR3aa: ASSLKAGGQETQY

j_gene: TRBJ2-1
d_gene: -
v_gene: TRBV24-1
CDR3aa: ATSNGQTRLNEQF